This T cell receptor (beta chain) is from a study of T-cell memory formation after mild COVID-19. TCR alpha and TCR beta cDNA libraries carrying sample barcodes and UMIs were produced by 5'RACE using constant-segment primers. TCRdb passed the 5' RACE reads through MiXCR, listing each CDR3 protein once. The table has almost 35,000 distinct CDR3 sequences, roughly 7.2% seen once. Germline CDR1 and CDR2: SGHTA and FQGNSA. The CDR3 loop spans 16 amino acids. V lost 3 bases and J lost 0, with 12 bases in between. Whole-study findings and limits: In pre-infection memory, a portion of responding clones appeared, which suggested that cross-reactive memory joined. Clones that shrank (day 15 to 85) were balanced CD4/CD8, whereas later expanders leaned CD4+.

With regard to this clonotype: Its antigen is not identified.

The chain combines TRBV7-2 with TRBJ1-3; possibly TRBD1 for D (6 bases). The origin of this receptor is a man aged 18 to 29 who had mild COVID-19 (a few samples of this study predate the infection). Cell type and time point are not known. Sequencing was done on a sample of PBMCs or a T cell subset sorted from them (not recorded which). DNA for the CDR3: TGTGCCAGCAGCTTCGGACAGAGCAACTCTGGAAACACCATATATTTT. This codes for CASSFGQSNSGNTIYF.